Following are 14 T cell receptor beta chains from one sample sequenced in a study of CD8+ T cells in alopecia areata. RNA, once extracted, was reverse transcribed into cDNA for use as the sequencing template. Assay used: immunoSEQ multiplex PCR; TCRdb lists only in-frame clones, some missing. In the table there are 150,000 to 200,000 clones, 55% to 75% of which are singletons. As to treatment: oral pan-JAK inhibitor, 5-10 mg twice daily. The specimen was CD4+ T cells sorted from blood, collected at week 24, from a patient treated with tofacitinib. Source of these receptors: a human donor with alopecia areata.

The chain employs TRBV29-1 and TRBJ2-2, with D possibly matching TRBD2 (7 bases). V was pared by 3 bases and J by 6 bases, with 11 bases between. There are 13 residues in the CDR3. Germline-derived CDR1 and CDR2 are SQVTM and ANQGSEA. The CDR3 DNA reads as TGCAGCGTTGACAGGGGAGGGTCCGGGGAGCTGTTTTTT. Protein: CSVDRGGSGELFF.

This clone occurred many times. The chain employs TRBV5-1 and TRBJ2-7, with D possibly TRBD1 on 6 matching bases. Trimming took 5 bases from V and 3 from J, leaving 12 bases between them. Germline CDR1 reads SGHRS; CDR2 reads YFSETQ. The CDR3 runs to 13 residues. CDR3 residues: CASSSDSYYEQYF. The DNA of the CDR3 is TGCGCCAGCAGTTCGGACAGTTACTACGAGCAGTACTTC.

V usage is TRBV29-1 and J usage is TRBJ2-7; TRBD1 might be the D (6 bases). V shed 4 bases and J shed 0 bases, with 7 bases lying between them. Per the germline V gene, CDR1 is SQVTM and CDR2 is ANQGSEA. The CDR3 contains 12 residues. CDR3 nucleotide sequence: TGCAGCGTTGGGACAGCCTCCTACGAGCAGTACTTC. Protein product: CSVGTASYEQYF.

This chain links TRBV5-1 with TRBJ2-5; D uncertain. V was pared by 6 bases and J by 5 bases, with 14 bases between. The CDR3 contains 13 residues. Germline CDR1 is SGHRS and CDR2 is YFSETQ. The CDR3 reads CASTTDLPETQYF. CDR3 coding DNA: TGCGCCAGCACCACGGACCTCCCGGAGACCCAGTACTTC.

This sequence joins TRBV6-1 and TRBJ2-2, with D possibly matching TRBD1 (6 bases). Germline CDR1 is MNHNS and CDR2 is SASEGT. CDR3 length: 15 residues. The V end was cut by 6 bases, the J end by 4 bases, with 15 bases between. This CDR3 reads CASRPRGGGTGELFF. The CDR3 DNA reads as TGTGCCAGCAGACCCAGGGGTGGTGGCACCGGGGAGCTGTTTTTT.

This chain joins TRBV4-2 and TRBJ2-1; the D is unclear. Germline V lookup: CDR1 LGHNA, CDR2 YNFKEQ. Trimming took off 0 bases at V and 15 bases at J, with 15 bases between the two ends. The CDR3 is made up of 13 amino acids. DNA for the CDR3: TGTGCCAGCAGCCAAGATCGGCTAGGCGGAATGTTCTTC. Its protein product is CASSQDRLGGMFF.

The rearrangement links TRBV19 to TRBJ2-1; D possibly corresponds to TRBD2 (6 bases). Germline V gene sequence: CDR1 LNHDA, CDR2 SQIVND (reference sequence). The CDR3 consists of 13 residues. V gave up 5 bases and J gave up 8 bases, with 13 bases separating them. CDR3 region: CASSLGRFDEQFF. The CDR3 nucleotides are TGTGCCAGTAGTCTAGGGAGGTTTGATGAGCAGTTCTTC.

The rearrangement joins TRBV6-1 to TRBJ2-3; the D is unclear. Trimming took 5 bases from V and 1 from J, leaving 13 bases between them. This CDR3 region has 15 residues. In germline, CDR1 is MNHNS, CDR2 SASEGT. The CDR3 reads CASSSLWSGTDTQYF. The CDR3 DNA is TGTGCCAGCAGTTCCCTTTGGAGCGGCACAGATACGCAGTATTTT.

The chain employs TRBV10-3 and TRBJ1-4, with D unresolved. CDR1 ENHRY and CDR2 SYGVKD come from the germline V gene. V dropped 5 bases and J dropped 6 bases, with 10 bases sitting between them. CDR3 length: 13 amino acids. This chain's CDR3 is CAISRDSDEKLFF. The CDR3 DNA sequence: TGTGCCATCAGTAGAGATTCTGATGAAAAACTGTTTTTT.

This clone was seen a handful of times. The gene calls are TRBV29-1 and TRBJ2-1; 7 bases are shared with TRBD1. The CDR3 is 13 amino acids. The J segment lost 6 bases and the V segment lost 4 bases, leaving 6 bases of the junction unmatched. In germline, CDR1 is SQVTM, CDR2 ANQGSEA. In DNA form, the CDR3 reads TGCAGCGTTGGTTCCGGACAGGTCAATGAGCAGTTCTTC. Protein product: CSVGSGQVNEQFF.

The gene calls are TRBV4-1 and TRBJ2-3, with D unclear. In germline, CDR1 is MGHRA, CDR2 YSYEKL. V lost 4 bases to trimming and J lost 0 bases, with 8 bases between them. The CDR3 totals 14 residues. In DNA, the CDR3 is TGCGCCAGCAGCCGACCTGACAGCACAGATACGCAGTATTTT. Amino acids: CASSRPDSTDTQYF.

This clone was seen a few times. V usage is TRBV19 and J usage is TRBJ2-5, with D perhaps TRBD1 (5 bases). V was trimmed by 5 bases and J by 6 bases, leaving 13 bases between them. This CDR3 contains 13 residues. The V gene's germline CDR1 is LNHDA and CDR2 SQIVND (reference sequence). CDR3 loop: CASSRQGEQTQYF. CDR3 nucleotides: TGTGCCAGTAGTCGCCAGGGCGAGCAGACCCAGTACTTC.

The chain has TRBV4-1 and TRBJ2-7, with TRBD1 as a possible D gene (6 bases). Germline V gene lookup returns CDR1 MGHRA and CDR2 YSYEKL. The CDR3 consists of 16 residues. Deletions cut 4 bases from V and 5 bases from J, with 21 bases between. CDR3 nucleotides: TGCGCCAGCAGCCGCCTCGAGACAGGCCCGCACCACGAGCAGTACTTC. Translation gives CASSRLETGPHHEQYF.

The chain is built from TRBV2 and TRBJ1-1; perhaps TRBD1 as D (5 bases). The length of the CDR3 is 13 residues. Looked up from germline, CDR1 is SNHLY and CDR2 is FYNNEI. V gave up 4 bases and J gave up 3 bases, with 9 bases separating them. CDR3 region: CASSVQGYTEAFF. CDR3 sequence (DNA): TGTGCCAGCAGTGTGCAGGGCTACACTGAAGCTTTCTTT.